What follows are 4 T cell receptor beta chains derived from one specimen sequenced in a study of shared clonotypes between healthy human individuals. Sequencing was performed with immunoSEQ multiplex PCR; in TCRdb, only in-frame clones are kept and a portion is missing. The sample yields 2 million to 3 million clones, under 95% seen once. Sequencing was done on a sample of naive CD4+ T cells from PBMCs. Indicated subset: CD45RA+ positively selected. The receptors were gathered from a man in his late teens or twenties in good health. Some clones in this sample may be carry-over from other donors' samples.

V and J are TRBV7-3 and TRBJ2-2, with TRBD1 identical over 11 bases. V trimming: 6 bases; J trimming: 6 bases; junction bases outside the gene matches: 3. The CDR3 extends over 14 amino acids. Per germline, CDR1 SGHTA and CDR2 FQGTGA. The CDR3 region is CASRDRGRAGELFF. DNA for the CDR3: TGTGCCAGCAGGGACAGGGGGCGCGCCGGGGAGCTGTTTTTT.

The CDR3 nucleotides read TGTGCCAGCAGCCGAAGACTAGCACCATACGAGCAGTACTTC. It is translated as CASSRRLAPYEQYF. J is TRBJ2-7 and V is TRBV5-8, with 7 bases identical to TRBD2. The V segment lost 4 bases and the J segment 4 bases; nucleotides outside the gene matches: 8. The CDR3 loop spans 14 amino acids. The germline V gene has CDR1 SGHTS and CDR2 YDEGEE.

The J gene is TRBJ2-3, the V gene TRBV9; D is undetermined. Trimming took 1 base from V and 0 from J, leaving 18 bases between them. Germline V gene sequence: CDR1 SGDLS, CDR2 YYNGEE. The CDR3 contains 18 residues. Written as DNA, the CDR3 is TGTGCCAGCAGCGTAAGAGACTCACTTCCATCCAGCACAGATACGCAGTATTTT. Its protein is CASSVRDSLPSSTDTQYF.

This sequence joins TRBV5-1 and TRBJ2-7, with TRBD1 matching 8 bases. The CDR3 has 14 residues. Germline loops: CDR1 SGHRS, CDR2 YFSETQ. Trimming took 3 bases from V and 2 from J; bases not matched to a gene: 4. CDR3 nucleotide sequence: TGCGCCAGCAGCTCGACAGGGGTAACCTACGAGCAGTACTTC. Protein sequence: CASSSTGVTYEQYF.